Listed here is a single T cell receptor (beta chain). Its specificity is not known. The data stem from a study of cytomegalovirus exposure and HLA in healthy donors. Study as a whole: An analysis done earlier identified fewer than 140 million unique TCR beta sequences from approximately 170 million T cells.

General study results and limits: Per a later analysis, HLA-associated TCR beta chains showed more clonal expansion than other, equally common TCR beta chains.

Losses at the gene ends were 5 bases for V and 4 bases for J; bases not matched to a gene: 9. The CDR3 extends over 17 amino acids. Germline values: CDR1 PRHDT, CDR2 FYEKMQ (reference sequence). PCR used 60 Vbeta primers and 13 Jbeta primers. TCRdb keeps only in-frame clones here, not all; method: immunoSEQ multiplex PCR. Its clone listing holds over 100,000 clones. This receptor was identified in a man younger than 35 in good health and CMV-seronegative. This chain connects TRBV13 to TRBJ2-3; 13 bases are shared with TRBD2. Sequencing was carried out using PBMCs. CDR3 in amino acids: CASSELAGGLGADTQYF. In nucleotides, the CDR3 is TGTGCCAGCAGCGAACTAGCGGGAGGGCTCGGCGCAGATACGCAGTATTTT.